The clone carrying this T cell receptor beta chain was seen more than once but under ten times. The sample belongs to a study of human T cells and chemical hapten exposure. Time point noted: patch test 3, about 24 weeks after DPC sensitization. Specified treatment: therapeutic diphenylcyclopropenone sensitization with weekly scalp DPC. RNA extraction used unfractionated whole blood as the source of total RNA. TCRdb re-called the RACE reads with MiXCR, one entry per CDR3 protein. Here the sample spans 55,000 to 75,000 distinct CDR3 sequences, approximately 13% being singletons. CDR3 length: 15 residues. V shed 4 bases and J 5 bases; nucleotides not matched to a gene: 9. The germline CDR1 and CDR2 sequences are SGHRS and YFSETQ.

This sequence originates from a young man with alopecia areata. Some clones in this sample may be carry-over from other donors' samples. The chain uses TRBV5-1 and TRBJ1-5; 7 bases match TRBD1. This specimen was whole blood, taken in connection with sensitization to the hapten diphenylcyclopropenone (DPC). The CDR3 nucleotides are TGCGCCAGCAGCGCTGGGACAGACAAAGATCAGCCCCAGCATTTT. As protein: CASSAGTDKDQPQHF.